The rows below give T cell receptor beta chains drawn from one sample of a study of blood T cell repertoires in COVID-19. Clones were sequenced by immunoSEQ multiplex PCR, and TCRdb holds only the in-frame ones, with some missing. The data show tens of thousands of clones, with 65% to 90% seen just once and 2.5% to 3% held by the top ten. Sample: peripheral blood. The receptors were gathered from a woman older than 75 with acute or convalescent COVID-19. Each CDR3 is given with its conserved first and last residue. Fields, in order: V gene, J gene, D gene, clone size, CDR3 DNA, CDR3 protein. A D gene is named only where the DNA matches it firmly. Rows give clone size only sometimes, using once, few, many, or a class for an expanded clone.

TRBV29-1	TRBJ1-1	-	few	TGCAGCGTTACAGGGTTCGGTGATACTGAAGCTTTCTTT	CSVTGFGDTEAFF
TRBV7-2	TRBJ2-7	TRBD1	-	TGTGCCAGCAGCTTAGGACAGGGGACCTACGAGCAGTACTTC	CASSLGQGTYEQYF
TRBV5-1	TRBJ2-2	TRBD1	once	TGCGCCAGCAGCTCTCCCGGGACAGATACGAACACCGGGGAGCTGTTTTTT	CASSSPGTDTNTGELFF
TRBV7-9	TRBJ1-1	-	once	TGTGCCAGCAGCTTCGGGGGAACGAACACTGAAGCTTTCTTT	CASSFGGTNTEAFF
TRBV10-3	TRBJ1-5	-	few	TGTGCCATCAGGGAGGGAGTCAATAGCAATCAGCCCCAGCATTTT	CAIREGVNSNQPQHF
TRBV9	TRBJ1-6	-	few	TGTGCCAGCAGCGTCTCACAGGGTTCTAGCTCACCCCTCCACTTT	CASSVSQGSSSPLHF
TRBV5-6	TRBJ2-7	TRBD2	-	TGTGCCAGCAGCTTGGCGGACTGGGGGGGTACAAACGAGCAGTACTTC	CASSLADWGGTNEQYF
TRBV19	TRBJ2-2	TRBD1	-	TGTGCCAGTAGTATACAGGGGGCCACCGGGGAGCTGTTTTTT	CASSIQGATGELFF
TRBV7-2	TRBJ1-2	-	-	TGTGCCAGCAGCTTAGGGCCAGGTTCTAACTATGGCTACACCTTC	CASSLGPGSNYGYTF
TRBV29-1	TRBJ1-1	TRBD1	few	TGCAGCGTTGGGGGAACAGGGGGTGAAGCTTTCTTT	CSVGGTGGEAFF
TRBV7-6	TRBJ1-6	TRBD1	-	TGTGCCAGCAGAGGGGGACAGGGGAGTTCACCCCTCCACTTT	CASRGGQGSSPLHF
TRBV30	TRBJ1-6	TRBD1	-	TGTGCCTGGGAGACAGGGGGCAGTTCACCCCTCCACTTT	CAWETGGSSPLHF
TRBV3-1/TRBV3-2	TRBJ2-2	-	-	TGTGCCAGCAGCCAGACCGGGAGGAACACCGGGGAGCTGTTTTTT	CASSQTGRNTGELFF
TRBV19	TRBJ1-2	-	-	TGTGCCAGTAGTAAGGAGGGCCGGGGCGGGAACTATGGCTACACCTTC	CASSKEGRGGNYGYTF
TRBV4-1	TRBJ1-3	-	-	TGCGCCAGCGGCGGGACGATCGACTCTGGAAACACCATATATTTT	CASGGTIDSGNTIYF
TRBV9	TRBJ1-6	-	-	TGTGCCAGCAGCGGGGCTCCCGCGAATTCACCCCTCCACTTT	CASSGAPANSPLHF
TRBV5-1	TRBJ1-2	TRBD1	-	TGCGCCAGCAGCGCGGACAGGGGACCCTATGGCTACACCTTC	CASSADRGPYGYTF
TRBV4-1	TRBJ2-3	TRBD1	-	TGCGCCAGCAGCCAAGAGGTAGGGGGCGCCCCAGATACGCAGTATTTT	CASSQEVGGAPDTQYF
TRBV3-1/TRBV3-2	TRBJ2-7	-	-	TGTGCCAGCAGCCAAGGCCTTGGCAGTTCCTACGAGCAGTACTTC	CASSQGLGSSYEQYF
TRBV21-1	TRBJ1-5	-	-	TGTGCCAGCAGCATGGCCCCCCTTTATAGCAATCAGCCCCAGCATTTT	CASSMAPLYSNQPQHF
TRBV7-2	TRBJ2-1	TRBD2	-	TGTGCCAGCAGCATCAGCGGGACTAGCTACAATGAGCAGTTCTTC	CASSISGTSYNEQFF
TRBV5-1	TRBJ1-1	-	-	TGCGCCAGCAGCCGCGGACAGAATGGGGACACTGAAGCTTTCTTT	CASSRGQNGDTEAFF